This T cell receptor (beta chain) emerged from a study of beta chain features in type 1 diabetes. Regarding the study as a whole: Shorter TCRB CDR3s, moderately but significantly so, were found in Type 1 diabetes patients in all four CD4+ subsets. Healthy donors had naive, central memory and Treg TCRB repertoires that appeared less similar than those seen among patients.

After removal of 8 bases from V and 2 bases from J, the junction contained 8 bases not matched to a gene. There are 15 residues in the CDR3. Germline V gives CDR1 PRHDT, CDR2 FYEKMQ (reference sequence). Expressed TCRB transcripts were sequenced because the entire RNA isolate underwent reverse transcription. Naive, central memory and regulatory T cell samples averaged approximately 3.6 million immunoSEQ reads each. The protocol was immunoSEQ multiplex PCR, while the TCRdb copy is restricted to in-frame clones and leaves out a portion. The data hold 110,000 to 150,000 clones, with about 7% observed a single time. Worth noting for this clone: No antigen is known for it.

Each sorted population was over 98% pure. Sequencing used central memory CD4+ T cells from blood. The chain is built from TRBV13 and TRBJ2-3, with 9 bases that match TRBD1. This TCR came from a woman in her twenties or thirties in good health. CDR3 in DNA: TGTGCCAGCGTAGCCCGGGACAGGGCCACAGATACGCAGTATTTT. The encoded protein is CASVARDRATDTQYF.